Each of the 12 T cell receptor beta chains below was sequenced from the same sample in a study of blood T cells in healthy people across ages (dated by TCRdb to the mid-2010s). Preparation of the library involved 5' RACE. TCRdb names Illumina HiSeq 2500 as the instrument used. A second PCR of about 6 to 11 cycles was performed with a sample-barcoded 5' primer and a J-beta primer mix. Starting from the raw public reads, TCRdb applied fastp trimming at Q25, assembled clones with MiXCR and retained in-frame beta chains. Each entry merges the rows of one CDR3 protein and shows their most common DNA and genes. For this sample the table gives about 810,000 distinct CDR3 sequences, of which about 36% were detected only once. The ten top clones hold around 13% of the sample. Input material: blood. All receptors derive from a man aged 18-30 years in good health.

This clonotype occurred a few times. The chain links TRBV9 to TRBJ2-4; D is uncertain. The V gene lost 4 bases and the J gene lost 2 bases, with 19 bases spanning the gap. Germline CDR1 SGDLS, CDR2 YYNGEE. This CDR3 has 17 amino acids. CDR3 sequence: CASSPPLTRNPKNIQYF. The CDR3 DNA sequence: TGTGCCAGCAGCCCCCCTTTAACCCGTAATCCCAAAAACATTCAGTACTTC.

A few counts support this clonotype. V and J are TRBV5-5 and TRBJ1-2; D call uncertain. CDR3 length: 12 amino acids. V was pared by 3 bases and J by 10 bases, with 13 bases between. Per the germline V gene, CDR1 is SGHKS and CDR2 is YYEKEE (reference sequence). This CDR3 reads CASSYEGGDYTF. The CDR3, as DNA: TGTGCCAGCAGCTACGAGGGTGGTGACTACACCTTC.

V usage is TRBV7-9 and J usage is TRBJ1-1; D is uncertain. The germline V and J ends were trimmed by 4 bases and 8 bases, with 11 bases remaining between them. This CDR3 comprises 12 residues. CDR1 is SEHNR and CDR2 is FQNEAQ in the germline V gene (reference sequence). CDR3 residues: CASSWPGCEAFF. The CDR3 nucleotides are TGTGCCAGCAGCTGGCCGGGATGCGAAGCTTTCTTT.

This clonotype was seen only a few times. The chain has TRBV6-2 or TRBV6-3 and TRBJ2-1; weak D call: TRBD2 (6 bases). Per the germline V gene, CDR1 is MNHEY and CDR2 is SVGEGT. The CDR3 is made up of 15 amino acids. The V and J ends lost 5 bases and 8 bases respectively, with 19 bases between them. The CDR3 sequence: CASSNSGTGSDEQFF. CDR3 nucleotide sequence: TGTGCCAGCAGTAATAGCGGAACGGGCAGCGATGAGCAGTTCTTC.

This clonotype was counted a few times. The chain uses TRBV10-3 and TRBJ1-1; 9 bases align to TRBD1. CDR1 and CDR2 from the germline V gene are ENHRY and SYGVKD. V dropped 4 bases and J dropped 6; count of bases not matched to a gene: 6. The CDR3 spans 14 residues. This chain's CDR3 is CAISGTGVGAEAFF. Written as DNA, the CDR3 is TGTGCCATCAGTGGGACAGGGGTAGGCGCTGAAGCTTTCTTT.

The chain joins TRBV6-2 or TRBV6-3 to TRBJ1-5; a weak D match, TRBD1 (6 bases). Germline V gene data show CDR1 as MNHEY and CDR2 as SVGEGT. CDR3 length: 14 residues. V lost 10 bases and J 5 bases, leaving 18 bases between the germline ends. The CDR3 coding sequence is TGTGCCACTACCCAACAGGGTTCCCATCAGCCCCAGCATTTT. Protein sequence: CATTQQGSHQPQHF.

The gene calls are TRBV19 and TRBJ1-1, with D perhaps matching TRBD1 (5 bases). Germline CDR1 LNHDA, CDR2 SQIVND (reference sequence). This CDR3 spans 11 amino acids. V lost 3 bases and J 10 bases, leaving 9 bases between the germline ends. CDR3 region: CASSIGAGAFF. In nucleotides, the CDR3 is TGTGCCAGTAGTATTGGGGCTGGAGCTTTCTTT.

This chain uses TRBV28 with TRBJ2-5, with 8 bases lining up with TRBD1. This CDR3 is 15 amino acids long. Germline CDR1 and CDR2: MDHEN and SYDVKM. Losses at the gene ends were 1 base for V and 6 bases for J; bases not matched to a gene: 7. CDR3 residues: CASSLSAGGGKTQYF. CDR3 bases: TGTGCCAGCAGTTTATCGGCAGGGGGCGGAAAGACCCAGTACTTC.

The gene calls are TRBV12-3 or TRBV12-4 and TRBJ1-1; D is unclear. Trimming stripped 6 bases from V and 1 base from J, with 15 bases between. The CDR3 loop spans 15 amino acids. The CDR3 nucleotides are TGTGCCAGCAGCCGGTACGAACATTCGAACACTGAAGCTTTCTTT. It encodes CASSRYEHSNTEAFF.

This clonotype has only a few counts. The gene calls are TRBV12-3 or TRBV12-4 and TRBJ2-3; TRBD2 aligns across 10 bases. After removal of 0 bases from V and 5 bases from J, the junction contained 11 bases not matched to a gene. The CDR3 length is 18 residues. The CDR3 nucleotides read TGTGCCAGCAGTTTAGCGTTCGGGATAGCGGGGGGTTTAGATACGCAGTATTTT. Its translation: CASSLAFGIAGGLDTQYF.

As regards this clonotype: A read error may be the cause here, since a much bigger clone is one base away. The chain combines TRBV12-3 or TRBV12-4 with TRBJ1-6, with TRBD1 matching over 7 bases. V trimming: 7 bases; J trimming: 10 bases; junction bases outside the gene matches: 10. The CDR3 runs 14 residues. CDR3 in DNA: TGTGCCAGCACACGACAGGGAAGGTCCTCACCCCTCCACTTT. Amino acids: CASTRQGRSSPLHF.

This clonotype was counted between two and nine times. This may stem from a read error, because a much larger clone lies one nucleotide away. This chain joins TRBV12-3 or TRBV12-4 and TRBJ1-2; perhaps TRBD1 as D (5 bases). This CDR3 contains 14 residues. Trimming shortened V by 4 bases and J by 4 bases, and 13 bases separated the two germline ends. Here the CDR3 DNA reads TGTGCCAGCAGTTGCGGGGCGTCGGGCTATGGCTACACCTTC. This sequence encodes CASSCGASGYGYTF.